This T cell receptor beta chain was retrieved from a study of T cell responses to AZD1222 COVID-19 vaccine. The protocol was immunoSEQ multiplex PCR, while the TCRdb copy is restricted to in-frame clones and leaves out a portion. The profile covers around 110,000 clones, with around nine tenths appearing a single time and approximately 10% taken by the ten largest. The CDR3 length is 14 residues. The germline V and J ends were trimmed by 2 bases and 4 bases, with 12 bases remaining between them. CDR1 is MNHNY, CDR2 SVGAGI, per germline (reference sequence). The V call is TRBV6-6, the J call TRBJ2-7; the D gene is possibly TRBD2 (6 bases). The sequencing here drew on peripheral blood, taken on day 0 of AZD1222 vaccination. This receptor was taken from an adult in good health. The CDR3 DNA sequence: TGTGCCAGCAGTTACGCGGGATCCCCATACGAGCAGTACTTC. Protein: CASSYAGSPYEQYF.